Listed here are 8 T cell receptor beta chains from one sample, sequenced in a study of blood T cell repertoires in COVID-19 (dated by TCRdb to between 2020 and 2021). Receptor amplification or capture employed the immunoSEQ multiplex PCR assay. Imported from immuneACCESS, the table was reduced by TCRdb to in-frame sequences with V and J called. These copies leave out some clones; in studies compared against another copy, an unresolved V gene accounts for under half, and the cause of the remainder is not known. The sample table records roughly 150,000 clones; under 95% of these occur just once. The ten largest clones add up to approximately 5% of the sample. The material sequenced was peripheral blood. All receptors come from a man younger than 35 with COVID-19, enrolled during active disease.

The chain uses TRBV7-8 and TRBJ1-2; TRBD1 agrees at 8 bases. This CDR3 has 18 residues. Germline V gene data show CDR1 as SGHVS and CDR2 as FQNEAQ. J was trimmed by 5 bases and V by 5 bases; bases with no gene match: 19. The CDR3 sequence: CASSTRTGRNSRLYGYTF. The CDR3 bases are TGTGCCAGCAGCACGAGGACAGGGAGGAACAGTAGACTTTATGGCTACACCTTC.

The chain couples TRBV11-2 to TRBJ2-7; TRBD1 matches at 8 bases. Germline CDR1 is SGHAT and CDR2 is FQNNGV. The CDR3 runs to 15 residues. Trimming at V came to 1 base and at J to 3 bases, leaving 5 bases not matched to a gene. For the CDR3, the DNA is TGTGCCAGCAGCTTAGGCGGACAGGGAGACTACGAGCAGTACTTC. It specifies CASSLGGQGDYEQYF.

This clone was detected only a few times. The chain combines TRBV30 with TRBJ2-7, with a tentative D call TRBD1 (5 bases). This CDR3 has 12 amino acids. The germline V gene encodes CDR1 GTSNPN and CDR2 SVGIG (reference sequence). Trimming stripped 0 bases from V and 5 bases from J, with 8 bases between. The CDR3 DNA is TGTGCCTGGAGTGTCAGGGCCCACGAGCAGTACTTC. Protein product: CAWSVRAHEQYF.

The chain employs TRBV2 and TRBJ2-2; TRBD2 agrees at 12 bases. Trimming removed 7 bases from V and 2 bases from J; junction bases left unmatched: 8. This CDR3 is 17 amino acids long. Germline V gives CDR1 SNHLY, CDR2 FYNNEI. The CDR3 DNA reads TGTGCCAGCAAAAGACTAGCGGGGGAAATAAACACCGGGGAGCTGTTTTTT. Protein: CASKRLAGEINTGELFF.

The chain links TRBV6-5 to TRBJ2-7; tentatively, D is TRBD1 (6 bases). The CDR3 is 14 residues long. Germline CDR1 and CDR2: MNHEY and SVGAGI. The V gene lost 6 bases and the J gene lost 6 bases, with 18 bases spanning the gap. The CDR3 coding sequence is TGTGCCAGCAGGAAACAGGGCCCTTTAGGCGAGCAGTACTTC. This encodes CASRKQGPLGEQYF.

The CDR3: CSVVTSGAHYEQYF. The CDR3 DNA is TGCAGCGTTGTGACTAGCGGGGCACACTACGAGCAGTACTTC. This rearrangement joins TRBV29-1 to TRBJ2-7; TRBD2 agrees at 11 bases. CDR3 length: 14 residues. Germline V lookup: CDR1 SQVTM, CDR2 ANQGSEA. V lost 4 bases and J lost 3; bases outside the gene matches: 5.

The chain uses TRBV14 and TRBJ2-7; 9 positions agree with TRBD1. In germline, CDR1 is SGHDN, CDR2 FVKESK. The CDR3 is 14 amino acids. After removal of 2 bases from V and 3 bases from J, the junction contained 2 bases not matched to a gene. The CDR3 DNA reads as TGTGCCAGCAGCCAAACGGGACAGGGCTACGAGCAGTACTTC. It is translated as CASSQTGQGYEQYF.

A few counts support this clone. The chain is built from TRBV6-5 and TRBJ2-7, with 8 bases that match TRBD2. Germline-derived CDR1 and CDR2 are MNHEY and SVGAGI. V shed 3 bases, J shed 7 bases, and the junction held 11 bases outside the gene matches. CDR3 length equals 15 residues. DNA for the CDR3: TGTGCCAGCAGTTATTTACGAAGCGGGAGTAAAGAGCAGTACTTC. Translated, it gives CASSYLRSGSKEQYF.